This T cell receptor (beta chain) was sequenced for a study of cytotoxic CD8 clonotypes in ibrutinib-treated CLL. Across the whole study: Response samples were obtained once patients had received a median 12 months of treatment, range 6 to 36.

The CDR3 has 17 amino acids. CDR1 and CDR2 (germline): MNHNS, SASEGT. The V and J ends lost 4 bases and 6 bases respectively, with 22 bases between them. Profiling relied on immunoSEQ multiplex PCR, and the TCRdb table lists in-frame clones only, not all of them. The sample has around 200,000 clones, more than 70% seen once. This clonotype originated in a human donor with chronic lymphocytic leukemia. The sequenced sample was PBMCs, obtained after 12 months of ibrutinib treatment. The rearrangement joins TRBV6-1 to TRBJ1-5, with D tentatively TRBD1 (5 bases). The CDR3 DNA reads TGTGCCAGCAGTGCTACATGGGGGACGGGAAATAGTCAGCCCCAGCATTTT. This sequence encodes CASSATWGTGNSQPQHF.